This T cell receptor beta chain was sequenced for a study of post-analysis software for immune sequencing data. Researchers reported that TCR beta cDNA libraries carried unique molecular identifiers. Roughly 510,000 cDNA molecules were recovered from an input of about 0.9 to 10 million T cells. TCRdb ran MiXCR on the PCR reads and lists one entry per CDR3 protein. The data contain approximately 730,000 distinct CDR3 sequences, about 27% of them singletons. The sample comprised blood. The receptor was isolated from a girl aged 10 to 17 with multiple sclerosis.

CDR3 coding DNA: TGCAGCGTTGAGGACAACAGGGTCACTGAAGCTTTCTTT. This translates into CSVEDNRVTEAFF. The V gene is TRBV29-1, the J gene TRBJ1-1; possible D gene TRBD1, 6 bases. Germline V CDR1 and CDR2: SQVTM, ANQGSEA. The CDR3 loop spans 13 amino acids. The germline V and J ends were trimmed by 3 bases and 4 bases, with 12 bases remaining between them.